The subject of this entry is one TCR beta chain. The antigen it binds to is not known. The library was produced with the immunoSEQ multiplex PCR assay. For the multiplex PCR, a mixture combining 60 forward primers for TCR Vbeta segments and 13 reverse primers for TCR Jbeta segments was used. A multiplex PCR assay on genomic DNA amplified the CDR3 region of rearranged TCR beta genes. The amplified TCR beta libraries were sequenced on the Illumina HiSeq System as 87-base-pair reads. Processing in the source paper ran as follows. A later analysis counted tens of millions of unique TCR beta chains across the 670 or so repertoires, and roughly 9.9 million of these chains were shared by at least two donors. A nearest-neighbor algorithm error-corrected the raw reads and collapsed the reads into unique sequences, merging closely related sequences to remove PCR and sequencing errors. CDR3 sequences were aligned to IMGT reference sequences to assign V, D and J gene segments. For a sequence to be retained, a match of at least six nucleotides to both a V gene segment and a J gene segment was required. Rearrangements were called productive when the CDR3 lacked stop codons and stayed in frame with V and J; all others were non-productive. Following IMGT convention, CDR3 was defined as the stretch from the second conserved V-encoded cysteine up to the conserved J-encoded phenylalanine. The earlier analysis of 587 of the donors excluded sequences that lacked an unambiguous match to a single V gene segment. An earlier analysis of a few hundred of the donors called V segments functional above 56.7% productive rearrangements and segregating when the between-donor standard deviation exceeded 5%. A statistical classification framework was built for diagnosing cytomegalovirus status from the catalog of TCR beta chain sequences. V and J gene assignment, in a later analysis, came from comparing TCR nucleotide sequences with IMGT/GENE-DB human TR gene sequences. The TCRdist pipeline was used in a later analysis to assign CDR3 sequences and most-parsimonious VDJ recombination scenarios. In a later analysis, each TCR beta chain was defined by its CDR3 amino acid sequence together with its V-gene family, and reads lacking a unique V-gene family were excluded. To address suspected cross-contamination and a sequencing artifact, a later analysis removed 592 highly shared, low-generation-probability nucleotide sequences. In a later analysis, a clonal expansion index for each public chain was calculated from normalized within-repertoire ranks of inferred template counts. Generation probabilities in a later analysis came from a VDJ recombination model fitted to out-of-frame rearrangements, and those results were checked against IGoR. In a later analysis, TCR-TCR, TCR-HLA and TCR-CMV co-occurrence was scored with hypergeometric tests, and a repertoire-size bias correction was applied to TCR pairs. A later analysis estimated false discovery rates by permuting HLA or CMV assignments 20 times. In a later analysis, co-occurring TCRs were grouped using DBSCAN, and TCRdist sequence similarity was added for clustering within HLA-allele-positive subsets. Co-occurrence clustering excluded repertoires with fewer than 30,000 or more than 120,000 public chains, plus five with anomalous nucleotide sharing. Held by TCRdb, this immuneACCESS table contains in-frame sequences only and omits some clones. Under half of the omission traces to an unresolved V gene where checked; the cause of the rest is unknown. That table supplies the V and J calls and clone size; D and trimming were determined from the DNA. Per the sample table, the count is about 200,000 clones. The ten largest clones take up more than 0.95% of the sample.

The sample comes from a study of cytomegalovirus exposure and HLA in healthy donors (dated by TCRdb to about 2017). For the wider study: According to an earlier analysis of 587 of the donors, 150 million to 200 million T cells yielded some 110 million unique TCR beta sequences and about 300 Gb of sequence data. Four or five DR-DQ haplotypes were handled as single units for association and clustering because linkage in the cohort was strong. An earlier analysis of 587 of the donors applied high-throughput TCR beta sequencing to assess whether each TCR beta V gene segment acted as functional or pseudogenic. Both class I and class II loci were covered by HLA typing, at four-digit resolution. Donor age, sex, ethnicity and CMV serostatus were compiled alongside the repertoire data. A later genetic analysis took genome-wide SNP genotypes for about three fifths of the 666 donors and used that subset as a discovery cohort. A later analysis re-analyzed previously published TCR beta repertoires from 550 to 700 donors and added high-resolution HLA genotyping to study TCR occurrence patterns. Using immunosequencing, the study profiled T cell repertoires from 550 to 750 subjects and related those repertoires to cytomegalovirus serostatus. An early release covering about 600 HLA-typed donors comprised about 300 gigabases of sequencing data and approximately 80 million unique TCR sequences. Of the approximately 400 genotyped donors, approximately 83% fell in the genetic ancestry cluster associated with self-reported Caucasian donors. The study combined high-throughput TCR immunosequencing, statistical association of individual TCRs with disease status, and machine learning to predict cytomegalovirus infection status. Besides the first cohort of hundreds of subjects, a separate validation cohort made up of 120 different subjects was used. The later analysis used no new phenotypic data to find candidate immune exposures, relying instead on TCR beta sequences and their occurrence across donors. The study aimed to test whether cataloging public T cell receptors could reveal signatures of past pathogen exposure. Across around 400 genotyped donors of the cohort, an average of 235,054 unique TCR beta nucleotide sequences per donor were sequenced, and approximately 17% of those sequences were non-productive. The number of donors typed differed by locus, with roughly 620-630 for A, B, C, DRB1 and DQB1, around 500 for DQA1, about 610 for DPA1, and 472 for DPB1. Every discovery cohort repertoire had been produced on one sequencing platform.

The germline V gene encodes CDR1 MDHEN and CDR2 SYDVKM. The CDR3 numbers 17 residues from cysteine through phenylalanine. Kept here is only the CDR3 DNA, which spans 51 bases and is read in frame from base 1. V is trimmed back by 5 bases and J by 4 bases, and the junction contains 14 bases that no gene match accounts for. In total, 600 or so healthy bone marrow donors made up the cohort. Cohort members were all nominally healthy when sampled, although unrecorded immune exposures were likely present. The donor tested CMV seropositive and was one of the 289 seropositive cohort members. A peripheral blood sample was provided by each donor, and peripheral blood mononuclear cells were used for TCR beta sequencing. Genomic DNA extraction from the blood cell samples was performed with the Qiagen DNeasy Blood Extraction Kit. On the study overall, not on this receptor specifically: A later analysis found that most CMV-associated TCR beta chains appeared HLA-restricted, with HLA associations seemingly driven largely by CMV exposure. The sequencing pipeline was judged likely to have produced a cluster of highly shared sequence variants as a technical artifact. Assigning TCR associations to individual alleles was difficult when HLA alleles, especially DR and DQ, strongly co-occurred. The cohort was sequenced for TCR beta chains only, and without alpha or paired-chain data the features that could be detected were limited. A later analysis associated some 17,000 TCR beta sequences with specific HLA alleles at a false discovery rate of 0.05. Cytomegalovirus status was reported to be diagnosed by the classifier with high specificity and sensitivity in both the original and validation cohorts. A further reported finding was that TCR beta sequences accurately predicted the HLA-A and HLA-B alleles for most subjects in the first cohort. It was suggested by the authors that the approach could potentially be generalized to other disease states and immunological phenotypes. A later analysis found that TCR association rates varied across HLA loci, with DRB1 alleles showing the most associated TCRs and HLA-C alleles the fewest. In an earlier analysis of more than 450 of the donors, most TCR beta V segments were observed in productive rearrangements about 90% or about 30% of the time, broadly matching IMGT annotations. Correlated functional status among segregating V segments might be attributable to linkage disequilibrium, but an unknown experimental factor could not be ruled out. In vitro tests confirmed that a few of the cytomegalovirus-associated TCR beta chains recognize cytomegalovirus antigens. Some IMGT-functional V segments, including TRBV6-2 and TRBV6-3, could not be distinguished by the 87-base-pair reads and were therefore excluded. In a later genetic analysis, a missense DCLRE1C variant was associated with V-gene and J-gene trimming of TCR beta chains, and the association was replicated in an independent cohort. About 17 rarely observed V segments, including chromosome 9 orphons, were excluded from the earlier analysis of approximately 500 of the donors because counts were too low. According to a later genetic analysis, donors in an Asian-associated ancestry cluster had fewer N-insertions in productive TCRs than the roughly 670-donor mean. HLA typing was unavailable for some donors at each locus, so association tests used only the typed subset. The study listed over 150 TCR beta chains as associated with cytomegalovirus. Across donors, most TCR sequences were observed very rarely, whereas some public TCRs were present in many individuals. Sequencing depth was assumed to be roughly uniform across donors in the presence/absence analyses, though that assumption may not hold. For the cohort, immune exposure information was limited to CMV serostatus. A later analysis found that HLA-associated TCR beta chains were more clonally expanded and had lower generation probabilities than equally common non-associated chains. Several of the top co-occurrence clusters appeared to be linked to parvovirus B19, influenza, CMV and Epstein-Barr virus, according to a later analysis.

Recombination linked TRBV28 to TRBJ2-7; 10 central nucleotides agree with TRBD2. The TCR was taken from a girl under 10 years old in good health and CMV-seropositive. Sequencing input: PBMCs. The DNA is as follows: TGTGCCAGCAGTACATCCCAGCTAGCGGGAGAGATTTACGAGCAGTACTTC. Its amino acids are CASSTSQLAGEIYEQYF.